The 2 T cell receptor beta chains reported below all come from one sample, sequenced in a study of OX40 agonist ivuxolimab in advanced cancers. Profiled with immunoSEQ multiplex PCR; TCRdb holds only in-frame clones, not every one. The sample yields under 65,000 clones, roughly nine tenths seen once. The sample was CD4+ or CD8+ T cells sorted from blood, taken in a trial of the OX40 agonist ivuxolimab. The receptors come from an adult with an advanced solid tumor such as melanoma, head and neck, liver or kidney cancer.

CDR3 sequence: CSVFTDGNTEAFF. CDR3 in DNA: TGCAGCGTTTTCACGGACGGGAACACTGAAGCTTTCTTT. This rearrangement joins TRBV29-1 to TRBJ1-1; D call uncertain. The germline gives CDR1 SQVTM, CDR2 ANQGSEA. This CDR3 comprises 13 residues. V gave up 5 bases and J gave up 1 base, with 11 bases separating them. Looking up the rest from reference TRBV29-1 and TRBJ1-1 gives the full variable domain: SAVISQKPSRDICQRGTSLTIQCQVDSQVTMMFWYRQQPGQSLTLIATANQGSEATYESGFVIDKFPISRPNLTFSTLTVSNMSPEDSSIYLCSVFTDGNTEAFFGQGTRLTVV.

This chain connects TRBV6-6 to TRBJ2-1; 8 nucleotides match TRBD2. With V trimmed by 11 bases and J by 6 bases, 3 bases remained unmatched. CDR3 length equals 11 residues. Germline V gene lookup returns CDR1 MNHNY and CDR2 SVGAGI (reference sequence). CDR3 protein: CASGGGNEQFF. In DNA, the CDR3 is TGTGCCTCCGGGGGGGGCAATGAGCAGTTCTTC.